The text below deals with one T cell receptor beta chain. Antigen specificity is unknown. This entry comes from a study of cytomegalovirus exposure and HLA in healthy donors. The PCR ran on 60 Vbeta and 13 Jbeta primers. The data were produced by immunoSEQ multiplex PCR, yet TCRdb's version contains in-frame clones alone and is incomplete. Reported are about 25,000 clones; the ten largest clones contain 17%. Notes on the study in general: Later work found most CMV-associated TCR beta chains apparently HLA-restricted. A later analysis associated around 17,000 TCR beta sequences with HLA alleles at a 0.05 false discovery rate.

The specimen was PBMCs. This clonotype was sampled from a male donor in good health and CMV-seropositive.

CDR3 loop: CASSAQGGWETQYF. The CDR3 DNA sequence: TGTGCCAGCAGCGCCCAGGGAGGGTGGGAGACCCAGTACTTC. This rearrangement joins TRBV9 to TRBJ2-5; TRBD2 matches at 7 bases. The CDR3 covers 14 residues. Germline CDR1 and CDR2: SGDLS and YYNGEE. V lost 3 bases, J lost 5 bases, and 7 bases stayed unmatched.